This TCR beta chain was captured in a study of cytomegalovirus exposure and HLA in healthy donors. Points from the study as a whole: TCR beta V- and J-gene trimming was later associated with a missense DCLRE1C variant. It is likely that the observed cluster of highly shared sequence variants was a sequencing artifact. Later analysis identified around 15,000 TCR beta sequences associated with HLA alleles, using a false discovery rate threshold of 0.05. TRBV6-2, TRBV6-3 and some other V segments were unresolvable in 87-base-pair reads.

13 Jbeta primers and 60 Vbeta primers were used for the PCR. TCRdb's copy holds only in-frame clones and misses some; the assay was immunoSEQ multiplex PCR. The sample has 200,000 to 300,000 clones, 80% to 90% seen once. V dropped 1 base and J dropped 6 bases, with 15 bases sitting between them. Germline V lookup: CDR1 MNHNS, CDR2 SASEGT. The CDR3 contains 15 residues. Comment on this clone: Antigen specificity is unknown.

Specimen: PBMCs. V is TRBV6-1 and J is TRBJ1-2; no reliable D call. This TCR came from a woman aged 40 to 50 in good health and CMV-seropositive. CDR3 sequence reads: CASSEGETLMNGYTF. DNA for the CDR3: TGTGCCAGCAGTGAAGGGGAGACATTGATGAATGGCTACACCTTC.